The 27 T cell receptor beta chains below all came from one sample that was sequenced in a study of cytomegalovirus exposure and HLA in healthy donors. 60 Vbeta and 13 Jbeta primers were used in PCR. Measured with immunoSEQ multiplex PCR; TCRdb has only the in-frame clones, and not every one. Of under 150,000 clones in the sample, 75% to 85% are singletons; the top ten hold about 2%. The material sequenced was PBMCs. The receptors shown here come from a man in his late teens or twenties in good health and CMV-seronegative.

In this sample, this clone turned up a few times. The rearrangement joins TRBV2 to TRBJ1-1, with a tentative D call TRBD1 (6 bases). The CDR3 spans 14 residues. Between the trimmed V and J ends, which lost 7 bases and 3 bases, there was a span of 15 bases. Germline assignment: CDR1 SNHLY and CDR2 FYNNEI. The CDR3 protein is CASTGAGGYTEAFF. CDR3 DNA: TGTGCCAGCACGGGGGCGGGAGGGTACACTGAAGCTTTCTTT.

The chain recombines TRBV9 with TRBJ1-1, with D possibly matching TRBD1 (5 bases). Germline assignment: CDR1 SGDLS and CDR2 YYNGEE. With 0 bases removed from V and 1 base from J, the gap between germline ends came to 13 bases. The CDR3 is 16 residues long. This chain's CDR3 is CASSVETGTPNTEAFF. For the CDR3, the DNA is TGTGCCAGCAGCGTAGAAACAGGAACACCGAACACTGAAGCTTTCTTT.

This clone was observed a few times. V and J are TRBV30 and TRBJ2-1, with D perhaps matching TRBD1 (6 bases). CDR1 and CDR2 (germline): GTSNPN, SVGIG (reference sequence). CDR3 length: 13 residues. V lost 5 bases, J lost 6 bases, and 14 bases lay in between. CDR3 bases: TGTGCCTGGGAGGGGGAGAGGGGCAATGAGCAGTTCTTC. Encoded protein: CAWEGERGNEQFF.

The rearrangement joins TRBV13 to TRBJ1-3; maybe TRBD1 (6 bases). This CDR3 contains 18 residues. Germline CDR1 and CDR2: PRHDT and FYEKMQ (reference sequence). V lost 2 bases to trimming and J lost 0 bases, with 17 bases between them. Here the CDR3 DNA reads TGTGCCAGCAGCTTACTCGGGACACCCTCCCGCTCTGGAAACACCATATATTTT. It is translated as CASSLLGTPSRSGNTIYF.

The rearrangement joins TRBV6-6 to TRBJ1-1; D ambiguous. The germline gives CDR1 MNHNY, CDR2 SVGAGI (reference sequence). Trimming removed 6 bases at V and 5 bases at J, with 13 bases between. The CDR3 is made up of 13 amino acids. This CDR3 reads CASRLGGITEAFF. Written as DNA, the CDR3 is TGTGCCAGCAGGTTGGGAGGGATTACTGAAGCTTTCTTT.

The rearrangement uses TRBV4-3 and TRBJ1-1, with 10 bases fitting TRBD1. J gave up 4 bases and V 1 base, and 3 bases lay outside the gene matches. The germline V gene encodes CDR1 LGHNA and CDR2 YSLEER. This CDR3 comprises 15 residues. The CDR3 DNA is TGCGCCAGCAGCCAAGGGGACAGGGGTCCCACTGAAGCTTTCTTT. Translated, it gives CASSQGDRGPTEAFF.

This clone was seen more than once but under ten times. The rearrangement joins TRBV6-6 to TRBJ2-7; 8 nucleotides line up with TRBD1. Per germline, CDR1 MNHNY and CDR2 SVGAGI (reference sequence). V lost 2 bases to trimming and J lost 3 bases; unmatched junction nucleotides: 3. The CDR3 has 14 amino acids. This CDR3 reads CASSYRDRYYEQYF. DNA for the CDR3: TGTGCCAGCAGTTACCGGGACAGGTACTACGAGCAGTACTTC.

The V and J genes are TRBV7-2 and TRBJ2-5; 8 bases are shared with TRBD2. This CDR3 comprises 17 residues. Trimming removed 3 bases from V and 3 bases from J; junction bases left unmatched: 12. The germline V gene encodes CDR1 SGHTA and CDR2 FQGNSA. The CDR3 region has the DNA TGTGCCAGCAGCTTTCACCCCGGGACTAGAGGGGAAGAGACCCAGTACTTC. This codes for CASSFHPGTRGEETQYF.

The CDR3 sequence is CATSREGRGPIGTQYF. CDR3 in DNA: TGTGCCACCAGCAGGGAGGGGAGGGGCCCGATAGGGACCCAGTACTTC. The rearrangement joins TRBV15 to TRBJ2-5; 7 bases fit TRBD2. Germline trimming cut 3 bases from V and 7 bases from J; bases unmatched to any gene: 14. The CDR3 covers 16 residues. Germline CDR1 LNHNV, CDR2 YYDKDF (reference sequence).

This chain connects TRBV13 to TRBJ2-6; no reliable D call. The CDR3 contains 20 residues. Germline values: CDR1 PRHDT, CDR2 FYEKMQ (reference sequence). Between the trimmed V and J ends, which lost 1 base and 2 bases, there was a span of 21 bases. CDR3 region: CASSLESRFGWRPGANVLTF. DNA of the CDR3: TGTGCCAGCAGCTTAGAGTCCAGATTCGGGTGGCGTCCTGGGGCCAACGTCCTGACTTTC.

The CDR3 DNA sequence: TGTGCCAGCAGCGTTGGAGGGGAGGGCTACGAGCAGTACTTC. Translated: CASSVGGEGYEQYF. V is TRBV9 and J is TRBJ2-7; 7 bases line up with TRBD2. V dropped 2 bases and J dropped 3; count of bases not matched to a gene: 5. The CDR3 is made up of 14 amino acids. Per the germline V gene, CDR1 is SGDLS and CDR2 is YYNGEE.

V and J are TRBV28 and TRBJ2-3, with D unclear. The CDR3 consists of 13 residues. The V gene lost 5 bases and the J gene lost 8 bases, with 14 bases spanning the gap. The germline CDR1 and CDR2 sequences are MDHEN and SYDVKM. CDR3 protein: CASSNNLDGTQYF. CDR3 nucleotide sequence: TGTGCCAGCAGTAACAATCTAGACGGTACGCAGTATTTT.

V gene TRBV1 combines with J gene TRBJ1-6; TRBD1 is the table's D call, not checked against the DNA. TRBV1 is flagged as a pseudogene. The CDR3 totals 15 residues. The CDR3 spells CTSSPHTGGNSPLHF. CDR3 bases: TGCACCAGCAGCCCACATACAGGGGGCAATTCACCCCTCCACTTT.

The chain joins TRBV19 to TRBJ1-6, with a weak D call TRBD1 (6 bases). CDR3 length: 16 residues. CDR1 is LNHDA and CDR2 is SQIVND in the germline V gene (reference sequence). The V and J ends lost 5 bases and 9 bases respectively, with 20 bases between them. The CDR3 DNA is TGTGCCAGTAGTGTAATACAGGGCAGTATCGGTTCACCCCTCCACTTT. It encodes CASSVIQGSIGSPLHF.

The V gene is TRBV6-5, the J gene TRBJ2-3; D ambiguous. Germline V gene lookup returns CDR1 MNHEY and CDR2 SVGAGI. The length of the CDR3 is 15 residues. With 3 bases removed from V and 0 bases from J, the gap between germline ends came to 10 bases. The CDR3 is CASSYLGASTDTQYF. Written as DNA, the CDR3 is TGTGCCAGCAGTTATTTGGGCGCTAGCACAGATACGCAGTATTTT.

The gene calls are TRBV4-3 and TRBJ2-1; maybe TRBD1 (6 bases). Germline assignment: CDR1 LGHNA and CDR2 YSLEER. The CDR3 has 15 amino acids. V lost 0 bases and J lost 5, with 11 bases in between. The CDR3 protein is CASSQDRGRDNEQFF. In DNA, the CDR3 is TGCGCCAGCAGCCAAGACAGGGGAAGGGACAATGAGCAGTTCTTC.

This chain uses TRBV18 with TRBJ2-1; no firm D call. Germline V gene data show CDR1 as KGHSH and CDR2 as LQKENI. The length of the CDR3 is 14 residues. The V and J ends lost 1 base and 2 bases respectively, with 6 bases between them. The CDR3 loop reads CASSPRATYNEQFF. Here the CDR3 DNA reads TGTGCCAGCTCACCACGGGCTACCTACAATGAGCAGTTCTTC. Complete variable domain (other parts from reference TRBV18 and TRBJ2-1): NAGVMQNPRHLVRRRGQEARLRCSPMKGHSHVYWYRQLPEEGLKFMVYLQKENIIDESGMPKERFSAEFPKEGPSILRIQQVVRGDSAAYFCASSPRATYNEQFFGPGTRLTVL.

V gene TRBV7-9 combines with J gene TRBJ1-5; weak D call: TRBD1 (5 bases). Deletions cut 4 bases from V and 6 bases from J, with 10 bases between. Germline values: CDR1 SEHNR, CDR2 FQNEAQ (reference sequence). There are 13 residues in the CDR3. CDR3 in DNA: TGTGCCAGCAGCTCCAGGGACTTTCAGCCCCAGCATTTT. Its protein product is CASSSRDFQPQHF.

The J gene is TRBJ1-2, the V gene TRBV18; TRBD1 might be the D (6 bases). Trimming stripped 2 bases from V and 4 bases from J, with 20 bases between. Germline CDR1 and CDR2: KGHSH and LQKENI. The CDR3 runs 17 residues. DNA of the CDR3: TGTGCCAGCTCACCATCGGTAACAGGGCCTTTGGCCTATGGCTACACCTTC. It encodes CASSPSVTGPLAYGYTF.

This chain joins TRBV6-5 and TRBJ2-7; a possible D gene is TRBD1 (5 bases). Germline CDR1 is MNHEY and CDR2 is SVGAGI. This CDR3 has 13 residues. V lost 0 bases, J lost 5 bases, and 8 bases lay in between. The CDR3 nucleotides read TGTGCCAGCAGTTACTCCGCAGGGAACGAGCAGTACGTC. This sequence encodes CASSYSAGNEQYV.

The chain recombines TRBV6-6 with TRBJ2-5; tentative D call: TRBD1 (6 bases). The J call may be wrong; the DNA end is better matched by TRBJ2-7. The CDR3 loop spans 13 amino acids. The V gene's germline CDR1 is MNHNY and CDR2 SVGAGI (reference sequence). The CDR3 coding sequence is TGTGCCAGCAGAAGGGACACTTCCTACGAGCAGTACTTC. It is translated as CASRRDTSYEQYF.

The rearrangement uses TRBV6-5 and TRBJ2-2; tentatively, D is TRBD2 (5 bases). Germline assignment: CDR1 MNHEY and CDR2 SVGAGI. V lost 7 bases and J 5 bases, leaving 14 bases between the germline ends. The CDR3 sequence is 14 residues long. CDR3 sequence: CASTGGLWTGELFF. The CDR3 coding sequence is TGTGCCAGCACCGGAGGTTTGTGGACCGGGGAGCTGTTTTTT.

Here the CDR3 reads CASSPMPSGRVHNEQFF. The CDR3 nucleotides read TGCGCCAGCAGCCCCATGCCGAGCGGGAGGGTCCACAATGAGCAGTTCTTC. The chain uses TRBV4-1 and TRBJ2-1; 10 nucleotides agree with TRBD2. The germline gives CDR1 MGHRA, CDR2 YSYEKL. This CDR3 region has 17 residues. V trimming: 4 bases; J trimming: 5 bases; junction bases outside the gene matches: 11.

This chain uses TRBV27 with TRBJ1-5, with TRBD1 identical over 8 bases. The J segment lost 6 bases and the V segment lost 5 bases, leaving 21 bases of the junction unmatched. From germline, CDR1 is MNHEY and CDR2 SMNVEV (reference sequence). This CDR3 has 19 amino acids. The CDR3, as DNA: TGTGCCAGCAGTCGCCAGGGGGCATGGGGAGACCGGGCGGGTCAGCCCCAGCATTTT. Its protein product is CASSRQGAWGDRAGQPQHF.

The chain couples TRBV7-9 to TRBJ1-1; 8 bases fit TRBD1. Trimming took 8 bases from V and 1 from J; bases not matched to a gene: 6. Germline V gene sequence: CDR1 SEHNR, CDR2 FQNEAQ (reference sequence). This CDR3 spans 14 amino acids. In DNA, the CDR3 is TGTGCCAGCGCTAGGACAGGGACGAACACTGAAGCTTTCTTT. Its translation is CASARTGTNTEAFF.

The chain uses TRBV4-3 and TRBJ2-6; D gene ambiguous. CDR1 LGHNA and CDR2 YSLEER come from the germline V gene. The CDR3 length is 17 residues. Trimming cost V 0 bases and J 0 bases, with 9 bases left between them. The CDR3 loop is CASSQEAPGSGANVLTF. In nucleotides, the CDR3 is TGCGCCAGCAGCCAAGAAGCACCCGGCTCTGGGGCCAACGTCCTGACTTTC.

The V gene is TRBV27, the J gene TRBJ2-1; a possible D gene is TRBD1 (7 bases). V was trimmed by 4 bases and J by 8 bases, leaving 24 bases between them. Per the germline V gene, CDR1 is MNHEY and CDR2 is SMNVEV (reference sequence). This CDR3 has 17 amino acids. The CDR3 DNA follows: TGTGCCAGCAGTTCTCCGCACGGAGACACAGGGGAGGATGAGCAGTTCTTC. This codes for CASSSPHGDTGEDEQFF.